This is a list of T cell receptor beta chains from one sample in a study of blood T cells in healthy people across ages. MiXCR, applied by TCRdb to the 5' RACE reads, yields one record per CDR3 protein. The table shows hundreds of thousands of distinct CDR3 sequences, with about 30% occurring only once. Sequences were obtained from blood. These receptors all come from a woman older than 75 in good health. The CDR3 runs from the conserved cysteine through the conserved F or W. The D gene is left open where the match is weak. A row's size may be missing; if present it is once, few, many or a size class.

J,size,V,D,CDR3,DNA
TRBJ2-4,-,TRBV20-1,TRBD1,CSARRGTGALNEQYF,TGCAGTGCCCGACGGGGGACAGGGGCCCTTAATGAGCAGTACTTC
TRBJ2-1,-,TRBV4-2,-,CASSLAEGPYNEQFF,TGTGCCAGCAGCTTAGCTGAAGGACCCTACAATGAGCAGTTCTTC
TRBJ1-1,-,TRBV7-2,TRBD1,CASSSPGQTTEAFF,TGTGCCAGCAGTTCCCCGGGACAGACCACTGAAGCTTTCTTT
TRBJ2-3,many,TRBV7-6,TRBD1,CASSSGTGPDTQYF,TGTGCCAGCAGCTCGGGGACAGGACCAGATACGCAGTATTTT
TRBJ2-1,once,TRBV6-2/TRBV6-3,-,CASSYSRYEAANSHNEQFF,TGTGCCAGCAGTTACTCGAGGTACGAGGCAGCAAACTCCCACAATGAGCAGTTCTTC
TRBJ1-1,-,TRBV6-1,-,CASSGRVWTEAFF,TGTGCCAGCAGTGGCAGGGTGTGGACTGAAGCTTTCTTT
TRBJ2-7,few,TRBV9,TRBD1,CASSVRQGATYEQYF,TGTGCCAGCAGCGTACGACAGGGTGCTACCTACGAGCAGTACTTC
TRBJ2-3,-,TRBV9,TRBD2,CASGQTSSYTDTQYF,TGTGCCAGCGGGCAGACTAGCAGCTACACAGATACGCAGTATTTT
TRBJ2-7,few,TRBV7-9,TRBD2,CASSLWSGGGRNEQYF,TGTGCCAGCAGCTTATGGAGTGGGGGGGGGAGAAATGAGCAGTACTTC
TRBJ1-2,-,TRBV28,-,CASLQGGYGYTF,TGTGCCAGCTTACAGGGTGGCTATGGCTACACCTTC
TRBJ1-6,-,TRBV20-1,TRBD1,CSARGTGEDNSPLHF,TGCAGTGCTAGGGGGACAGGGGAAGATAATTCACCCCTCCACTTT
TRBJ2-3,-,TRBV10-2,TRBD2,CASLSGDTDTQYF,TGCGCCAGCCTTAGCGGGGACACAGATACGCAGTATTTT
TRBJ2-1,many,TRBV5-1,-,CASSFRRSQSSYNEQFF,TGCGCCAGCAGCTTTAGACGCTCCCAAAGCTCCTACAATGAGCAGTTCTTC
TRBJ1-2,-,TRBV5-1,-,CASSPETGITYGYTF,TGCGCCAGCAGCCCTGAGACAGGTATTACCTATGGCTACACCTTC
TRBJ1-4,few,TRBV27,TRBD1,CASSYRQGVEKLFF,TGTGCCAGCAGCTACAGACAGGGGGTTGAAAAACTGTTTTTT
TRBJ2-1,many,TRBV5-1,TRBD2,CASTTSGVGNEQFF,TGCGCCAGCACAACTAGCGGGGTCGGCAATGAGCAGTTCTTC
TRBJ1-1,many,TRBV6-5,TRBD1,CASSLTGTVNTEAFF,TGTGCCAGCAGTCTAACGGGGACAGTGAACACTGAAGCTTTCTTT
TRBJ2-7,many,TRBV2,-,CASRAGVGYEQYF,TGTGCCAGCAGGGCCGGGGTAGGGTACGAGCAGTACTTC
TRBJ2-5,many,TRBV20-1,-,CSARATGQETQYF,TGCAGTGCTAGAGCGACCGGCCAAGAGACCCAGTACTTC
TRBJ2-5,many,TRBV25-1,TRBD2,CASSEPRVGGETQYF,TGTGCCAGCAGTGAACCCCGAGTGGGAGGGGAGACCCAGTACTTC
TRBJ2-3,-,TRBV12-3/TRBV12-4,-,CASRPLVGGTSTDTQYF,TGTGCCAGCAGACCGTTAGTTGGCGGAACCAGCACAGATACGCAGTATTTT
TRBJ2-7,many,TRBV20-1,TRBD1,CSANMGQREQEQYF,TGCAGTGCTAATATGGGACAGAGGGAGCAAGAGCAGTACTTC
TRBJ2-1,-,TRBV12-3/TRBV12-4,-,CASSHILEQFF,TGTGCCAGCAGCCACATCCTTGAGCAGTTCTTC
TRBJ2-7,-,TRBV30,-,CAWSASPFHPTYEQYF,TGCGCCTGGAGTGCGAGCCCTTTTCACCCTACCTACGAGCAGTACTTC
TRBJ2-5,-,TRBV7-9,TRBD2,CASTPPSRAGGQVETQYF,TGTGCCAGCACCCCCCCGAGCAGGGCGGGGGGGCAGGTAGAGACCCAGTACTTC
TRBJ1-2,-,TRBV12-3/TRBV12-4,-,CASTSLVGYGYTF,TGTGCCAGCACCTCATTGGTAGGGTACGGCTACACCTTC
TRBJ2-7,-,TRBV5-6,-,CASTEGGLGCEQYF,TGTGCCAGCACCGAGGGCGGACTGGGCTGCGAGCAGTACTTC
TRBJ2-1,many,TRBV5-1,-,CASSPGRGPTRLFYNEQFF,TGCGCCAGCAGCCCGGGTCGAGGGCCGACTAGACTATTCTACAATGAGCAGTTCTTC
TRBJ2-7,many,TRBV27,-,CASSFSNGPYEQYF,TGTGCCAGCAGTTTCTCCAACGGGCCCTACGAGCAGTACTTC
TRBJ1-1,-,TRBV7-9,-,CASSFLVNTEAFF,TGTGCCAGCAGCTTTTTGGTGAACACTGAAGCTTTCTTT
TRBJ2-3,many,TRBV15,-,CATSRDTRVGDTQYF,TGTGCCACCAGCAGAGATACTCGGGTCGGAGATACGCAGTATTTT